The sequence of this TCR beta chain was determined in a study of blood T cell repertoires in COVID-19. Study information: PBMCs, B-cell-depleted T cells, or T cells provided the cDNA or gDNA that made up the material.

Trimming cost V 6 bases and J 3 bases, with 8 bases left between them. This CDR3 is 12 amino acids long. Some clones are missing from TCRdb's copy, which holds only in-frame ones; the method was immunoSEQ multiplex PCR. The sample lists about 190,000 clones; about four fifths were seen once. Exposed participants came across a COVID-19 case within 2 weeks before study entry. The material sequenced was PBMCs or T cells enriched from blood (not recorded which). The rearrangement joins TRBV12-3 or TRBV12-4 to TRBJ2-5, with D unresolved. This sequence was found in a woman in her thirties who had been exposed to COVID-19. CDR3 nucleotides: TGTGCCAGCAGCCAGGCAGAAGAGACCCAGTACTTC. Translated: CASSQAEETQYF.